Listed here are 19 T cell receptor beta chains from one sample, sequenced in a study of T cell responses to AZD1222 COVID-19 vaccine. Profiling relied on immunoSEQ multiplex PCR, and the TCRdb table lists in-frame clones only, not all of them. This table holds 150,000 to 200,000 clones, roughly 94% found once. The material was peripheral blood, obtained 28 days after the second AZD1222 dose. Source of these receptors: an adult who received the AZD1222 COVID-19 vaccine.

The V gene is TRBV15, the J gene TRBJ1-1; D is possibly TRBD1 (5 bases). CDR1 LNHNV and CDR2 YYDKDF come from the germline V gene (reference sequence). The CDR3 totals 14 residues. With 0 bases removed from V and 6 bases from J, the gap between germline ends came to 11 bases. The CDR3 reads CATSREPGQAEAFF. In DNA form, the CDR3 reads TGTGCCACCAGCAGAGAGCCGGGGCAGGCTGAAGCTTTCTTT.

About this clone: At one end, the junction sequence differs from germline, possibly due to a read error. This chain uses TRBV7-7 with TRBJ1-2; 9 bases align to TRBD1. The CDR3 spans 19 residues. Germline V gives CDR1 SSHAT, CDR2 FNYEAQ (reference sequence). The CDR3 DNA follows: TGTGCTAGCAGCTTAGTGGCCCACAGGGGGCCCGGCCCCAACTATGGCTACACCTTC. Protein: CASSLVAHRGPGPNYGYTF.

The genes are TRBV19 and TRBJ2-3, with 10 bases aligning to TRBD2. Germline values: CDR1 LNHDA, CDR2 SQIVND (reference sequence). The V and J ends lost 5 bases and 2 bases, in that order; junction bases with no gene match: 10. There are 17 residues in the CDR3. The CDR3 protein is CASSPQPGLANTDTQYF. CDR3 coding DNA: TGTGCCAGTAGTCCTCAGCCGGGACTAGCGAACACAGATACGCAGTATTTT.

The rearrangement links TRBV7-9 to TRBJ2-1; D unclear. The CDR3 extends over 16 amino acids. CDR1 and CDR2 (germline): SEHNR, FQNEAQ (reference sequence). V was trimmed by 2 bases and J by 0 bases, leaving 11 bases between them. The CDR3 sequence is CASSLNSLSSYNEQFF. The CDR3 coding sequence is TGTGCCAGCAGCTTAAACAGCTTGAGCTCCTACAATGAGCAGTTCTTC. The full variable domain, completed using reference TRBV7-9 and TRBJ2-1, is DTGVSQNPRHKITKRGQNVTFRCDPISEHNRLYWYRQTLGQGPEFLTYFQNEAQLEKSRLLSDRFSAERPKGSFSTLEIQRTEQGDSAMYLCASSLNSLSSYNEQFFGPGTRLTVL.

As regards this clone: This same CDR3 is encoded by further DNA sequences in the sample. The rearrangement joins TRBV19 to TRBJ2-7; TRBD1 agrees at 8 bases. CDR1 is LNHDA, CDR2 SQIVND, per germline (reference sequence). The CDR3 contains 14 residues. J lost 3 bases, V lost 4 bases, and 5 bases had no gene match. As DNA, the CDR3 is TGTGCCAGTAGTACGGGACAGGTTAGCTACGAGCAGTACTTC. Its translation: CASSTGQVSYEQYF.

This rearrangement joins TRBV5-4 to TRBJ2-1; 9 positions agree with TRBD2. Germline V lookup: CDR1 SGHNT, CDR2 YYREEE (reference sequence). With V trimmed by 0 bases and J by 14 bases, 12 bases remained unmatched. CDR3 length: 15 amino acids. The CDR3 loop is CASSLVSSGIGREFF. The CDR3 nucleotides are TGTGCCAGCAGCTTGGTTTCTAGCGGGATAGGGCGGGAGTTCTTC.

The rearrangement links TRBV15 to TRBJ2-7; a weak D match, TRBD1 (6 bases). The CDR3 has 13 residues. V dropped 3 bases and J dropped 3 bases, with 9 bases sitting between them. CDR1 and CDR2 from the germline V gene are LNHNV and YYDKDF (reference sequence). The CDR3 sequence: CATSSRGDYEQYF. The DNA for the CDR3 is TGTGCCACCAGCAGCAGGGGTGACTACGAGCAGTACTTC.

V and J are TRBV19 and TRBJ2-1, with 13 positions matching TRBD2. V gave up 10 bases and J gave up 6 bases; unmatched junction bases: 6. Germline assignment: CDR1 LNHDA and CDR2 SQIVND (reference sequence). This CDR3 spans 14 amino acids. CDR3 DNA: TGTGCCACTTCAACTAGCGGGGGGGGCAATGAGCAGTTCTTC. Protein: CATSTSGGGNEQFF.

This chain links TRBV7-8 with TRBJ2-5; the match to TRBD2 covers 10 bases. The CDR3 sequence is 17 residues long. The germline gives CDR1 SGHVS, CDR2 FQNEAQ. V trimming: 3 bases; J trimming: 5 bases; junction bases outside the gene matches: 12. The DNA of the CDR3 is TGTGCCAGCAGCTTCCCACGGACTAGCGGACTTCGGGAGACCCAGTACTTC. Translation: CASSFPRTSGLRETQYF.

V and J are TRBV5-1 and TRBJ1-1, with a possible D match to TRBD1 (6 bases). Deletions cut 5 bases from V and 0 bases from J, with 8 bases between. CDR1 is SGHRS and CDR2 is YFSETQ in the germline V gene. CDR3 size: 13 residues. The CDR3 reads CASSQGLNTEAFF. CDR3 coding DNA: TGCGCCAGCAGTCAGGGGTTGAACACTGAAGCTTTCTTT.

In regard to this clone: Its ends do not fully match the called genes, so a read error is possible. The chain has TRBV28 and TRBJ1-1; D perhaps matches TRBD1 (6 bases). Germline V CDR1 and CDR2: MDHEN, SYDVKM. The CDR3 consists of 15 residues. The chain's CDR3 is CASSRRGAGLPIRSF. CDR3 DNA: TGTGCCAGCTCCCGCCGGGGGGCGGGTCTACCCATTCGATCCTTT.

The chain combines TRBV7-8 with TRBJ2-3; D is perhaps TRBD1 or TRBD2 (5 bases each). V shed 5 bases and J shed 10 bases, with 16 bases lying between them. Germline V lookup: CDR1 SGHVS, CDR2 FQNEAQ. The CDR3 runs 13 residues. CDR3 region: CASSRGRAEPQYF. The CDR3, as DNA: TGTGCCAGCAGCCGGGGACGTGCTGAGCCGCAGTATTTT.

The CDR3 protein is CASSSLWDRGEAFF. The CDR3 DNA follows: TGTGCCAGCAGTTCCCTTTGGGACAGGGGGGAAGCTTTCTTT. V and J are TRBV6-5 and TRBJ1-1, with 11 bases fitting TRBD1. V shed 4 bases and J 8 bases; nucleotides not matched to a gene: 6. The CDR3 is 14 amino acids. Germline CDR1 reads MNHEY; CDR2 reads SVGAGI.

The table lists this clone with a few counts. J is TRBJ1-2 and V is TRBV28; 8 nucleotides line up with TRBD1. With 3 bases clipped from V and 6 bases from J, the junction kept 6 bases outside the gene matches. The CDR3 is 14 residues long. Germline assignment: CDR1 MDHEN and CDR2 SYDVKM. This CDR3 reads CASSFRGRPNGYTF. The CDR3 DNA sequence: TGTGCCAGCAGTTTCAGGGGGCGCCCGAATGGCTACACCTTC.

V gene TRBV30 combines with J gene TRBJ2-7, with 8 bases matching TRBD1. CDR3 length equals 14 residues. Trimming cost V 2 bases and J 5 bases; bases outside gene matches: 8. Germline V gives CDR1 GTSNPN, CDR2 SVGIG (reference sequence). CDR3: CAWSTGQGFDEQYF. As DNA, the CDR3 is TGTGCCTGGAGTACAGGACAGGGTTTCGACGAGCAGTACTTC.

The chain carries TRBV6-5 and TRBJ2-5; TRBD2 matches 9 bases. V lost 0 bases and J lost 5; bases outside the gene matches: 4. Germline V gene data show CDR1 as MNHEY and CDR2 as SVGAGI. The CDR3 is made up of 15 amino acids. Here the CDR3 reads CASSYSPAGGETQYF. The CDR3 coding sequence is TGTGCCAGCAGTTACTCCCCGGCGGGGGGGGAGACCCAGTACTTC.

On this clone: Other DNA sequences in this specimen translate into the identical CDR3. The J gene is TRBJ2-2, the V gene TRBV5-1, with TRBD2 identical over 9 bases. CDR3 length: 15 residues. The ends lost 4 bases at V and 7 bases at J; junction bases unmatched: 8. The germline V gene has CDR1 SGHRS and CDR2 YFSETQ. The CDR3 sequence: CASSLLAGSSGELFF. CDR3 DNA sequence: TGCGCCAGCAGCCTGCTAGCGGGGAGCAGCGGGGAGCTGTTTTTT.

This chain connects TRBV5-8 to TRBJ2-1; maybe TRBD2 (5 bases). Deletions cut 4 bases from V and 7 bases from J, with 15 bases between. Germline-derived CDR1 and CDR2 are SGHTS and YDEGEE. The CDR3 covers 14 residues. The CDR3 region is CASSTPEVYNEQFF. CDR3 in DNA: TGTGCCAGCAGCACCCCGGAGGTCTATAATGAGCAGTTCTTC.

The rearrangement joins TRBV7-9 to TRBJ2-1; D possibly matches TRBD1 or TRBD2 (6 bases each). The CDR3 extends over 13 amino acids. With 3 bases removed from V and 9 bases from J, the gap between germline ends came to 12 bases. The germline gives CDR1 SEHNR, CDR2 FQNEAQ (reference sequence). Here the CDR3 DNA reads TGTGCCAGCAGCTTGGGGGGCAAAGCTGAGCAGTTCTTC. Amino acids: CASSLGGKAEQFF.